Below, 28 T cell receptor beta chains from the same sample are listed, as sequenced in a study of beta chain features in type 1 diabetes. These TCRs' antigens remain unknown. Study observations and caveats: Patients with Type 1 diabetes showed moderately but significantly shorter TCRB CDR3s in all four CD4+ subsets.

The whole isolated RNA underwent reverse transcription, so sequencing captured expressed TCRB transcripts. Here immunoSEQ multiplex PCR was the method, and the copy in TCRdb shows in-frame clones only, minus some. The sample has a few hundred thousand clones; approximately 12% are singletons. Specimen: naive CD4+ T cells from blood. The receptors were sampled from a woman aged 18-29 years with type 1 diabetes.

V gene TRBV11-2 combines with J gene TRBJ2-5, with no clear D. The CDR3 loop spans 14 amino acids. CDR1 SGHAT and CDR2 FQNNGV come from the germline V gene. V was shortened by 2 bases and J by 2 bases, with 9 bases between the two germline ends. This CDR3 reads CASSLTPRQETQYF. CDR3 sequence (DNA): TGTGCCAGCAGCTTAACCCCGCGGCAAGAGACCCAGTACTTC.

This clone was counted a few times. The chain is built from TRBV9 and TRBJ1-1; TRBD1 matches at 7 bases. The ends lost 7 bases at V and 6 bases at J; junction bases unmatched: 15. The germline CDR1 and CDR2 sequences are SGDLS and YYNGEE. This CDR3 region has 15 residues. This CDR3 is CASSPGGEGGSEAFF. CDR3 nucleotide sequence: TGTGCCAGCTCCCCAGGGGGAGAAGGGGGTTCTGAAGCTTTCTTT. Using reference TRBV9 and TRBJ1-1 for the parts outside the CDR3, the full variable domain is DSGVTQTPKHLITATGQRVTLRCSPRSGDLSVYWYQQSLDQGLQFLIQYYNGEERAKGNILERFSAQQFPDLHSELNLSSLELGDSALYFCASSPGGEGGSEAFFGQGTRLTVV.

In its sample, this clone was seen a few times. The chain couples TRBV6-1 to TRBJ2-7, with 7 bases aligning to TRBD1. The CDR3 is made up of 13 amino acids. V trimming: 7 bases; J trimming: 3 bases; junction bases outside the gene matches: 6. CDR1 and CDR2 (germline): MNHNS, SASEGT. The DNA of the CDR3 is TGTGCCAGCATCGGGACAGAACACTACGAGCAGTACTTC. Amino acid sequence: CASIGTEHYEQYF.

The rearrangement links TRBV23-1 to TRBJ2-7; D ambiguous. TRBV23-1 is sorted into the ORF group, with uncertain function. V was pared by 1 base and J by 2 bases, with 9 bases between. The length of the CDR3 is 14 residues. CDR3 loop: CASSQLCRTYEQYF. The CDR3 DNA follows: TGCGCCAGCAGTCAATTATGCAGGACCTACGAGCAGTACTTC.

This clone was found a few times. The V call is TRBV29-1, the J call TRBJ2-7; D is possibly TRBD1 (6 bases). The CDR3 length is 16 residues. Germline CDR1 SQVTM, CDR2 ANQGSEA. Trimming removed 1 base at V and 0 bases at J, with 16 bases between. The CDR3 nucleotides are TGCAGCGTTGAAGTTACGGCGCAGGGGAGCTCCTACGAGCAGTACTTC. Residues: CSVEVTAQGSSYEQYF.

This sequence joins TRBV30 and TRBJ1-5; 8 bases line up with TRBD1. V lost 5 bases, J lost 3 bases, and 3 bases stayed unmatched. CDR3 length: 13 residues. Germline V CDR1 and CDR2: GTSNPN, SVGIG (reference sequence). The CDR3 spells CAWGTGYNQPQHF. CDR3 DNA: TGTGCCTGGGGGACAGGCTACAATCAGCCCCAGCATTTT. The full variable domain, completed using reference TRBV30 and TRBJ1-5, is SQTIHQWPATLVQPVGSPLSLECTVEGTSNPNLYWYRQAAGRGLQLLFYSVGIGQISSEVPQNLSASRPQDRQFILSSKKLLLSDSGFYLCAWGTGYNQPQHFGDGTRLSIL.

A few counts support this clone. The rearrangement joins TRBV30 to TRBJ1-1; tentative D call: TRBD1 (5 bases). There are 12 residues in the CDR3. CDR1 GTSNPN and CDR2 SVGIG come from the germline V gene (reference sequence). Trimming took 4 bases from V and 9 from J, leaving 15 bases between them. The CDR3 region is CAWTTIGGKAFF. The CDR3 DNA reads as TGTGCCTGGACCACAATTGGGGGGAAAGCTTTCTTT.

The sample holds a few counts of this clone. The chain combines TRBV6-5 with TRBJ2-2; TRBD1 matches 10 bases. The CDR3 contains 15 residues. Germline V gives CDR1 MNHEY, CDR2 SVGAGI. Unmatched junction bases numbered 4, after V lost 4 bases and J lost 5 bases. CDR3 sequence reads: CASSSGQGSTGELFF. The CDR3 bases are TGTGCCAGCAGTTCGGGACAGGGGAGTACCGGGGAGCTGTTTTTT.

This clone was seen only a few times. The CDR3 DNA reads as TGCAGTGCCGGAGAGGTCTATGGCTACACCTTC. This gives the protein CSAGEVYGYTF. V gene TRBV20-1 combines with J gene TRBJ1-2; D ambiguous. Germline V gene lookup returns CDR1 DFQATT and CDR2 SNEGSKA (reference sequence). The V end was cut by 6 bases, the J end by 4 bases, with 9 bases between. This CDR3 is built from 11 residues.

V and J are TRBV5-6 and TRBJ2-7, with TRBD1 as a possible D gene (5 bases). Looked up from germline, CDR1 is SGHDT and CDR2 is YYEEEE. V was pared by 1 base and J by 11 bases, with 16 bases between. The CDR3 consists of 13 residues. CDR3 sequence (DNA): TGTGCCAGCAGCTTGAAGGGGCTCAGGCTTGAGTACTTC. Its translation is CASSLKGLRLEYF.

This clone was found a few times. V gene TRBV13 combines with J gene TRBJ2-6; D unresolved. The germline gives CDR1 PRHDT, CDR2 FYEKMQ (reference sequence). V shed 7 bases and J shed 1 base, with 5 bases lying between them. This CDR3 is 13 amino acids long. This chain's CDR3 is CASTPSGANVLTF. The CDR3 DNA is TGTGCCAGCACCCCATCTGGGGCCAACGTCCTGACTTTC.

The CDR3 DNA reads as TGTGCCAGTACCGGACCAGGGAAGCCCTACGAGCAGTACTTC. Its translation: CASTGPGKPYEQYF. The chain is built from TRBV19 and TRBJ2-7; D perhaps matches TRBD1 (5 bases). Germline CDR1 and CDR2: LNHDA and SQIVND (reference sequence). V shed 7 bases and J shed 2 bases, with 15 bases lying between them. The CDR3 sequence is 14 residues long.

CDR3 protein: CAWRAGVGIDTQYF. As DNA, the CDR3 is TGTGCCTGGAGGGCAGGGGTGGGTATCGATACGCAGTATTTT. The genes are TRBV30 and TRBJ2-3, with D perhaps TRBD1 (6 bases). The CDR3 covers 14 residues. The V gene lost 3 bases and the J gene lost 6 bases, with 16 bases spanning the gap. Germline lookup yields CDR1 GTSNPN and CDR2 SVGIG (reference sequence).

The V gene is TRBV21-1, the J gene TRBJ2-3; the table's TRBD2 call for D was not verified on the DNA. TRBV21-1 is assigned pseudogene status. The CDR3 contains 17 residues. CDR3 protein: CASSKNVGISSTDTQYF. For the CDR3, the DNA is TGTGCCAGCAGCAAAAATGTCGGTATTTCTAGCACAGATACGCAGTATTTT.

The chain couples TRBV14 to TRBJ2-1; TRBD2 agrees at 14 bases. CDR1 is SGHDN, CDR2 FVKESK, per germline. V dropped 4 bases and J dropped 5; count of bases not matched to a gene: 13. The length of the CDR3 is 19 residues. The CDR3 is CASSPRPGLAGEENNEQFF. CDR3 bases: TGTGCCAGCAGCCCCCGTCCGGGACTAGCGGGAGAGGAAAACAATGAGCAGTTCTTC. Full variable domain (rest looked up from reference TRBV14 and TRBJ2-1): EAGVTQFPSHSVIEKGQTVTLRCDPISGHDNLYWYRRVMGKEIKFLLHFVKESKQDESGMPNNRFLAERTGGTYSTLKVQPAELEDSGVYFCASSPRPGLAGEENNEQFFGPGTRLTVL.

This clone was seen a handful of times. Here the CDR3 reads CASSESGRQSWGEKLFF. CDR3 DNA: TGTGCCAGCAGTGAATCAGGACGACAGTCATGGGGTGAAAAACTGTTTTTT. The chain is built from TRBV25-1 and TRBJ1-4; D perhaps matches TRBD1 (5 bases). V lost 1 base to trimming and J lost 7 bases, with 19 bases between them. Germline V lookup: CDR1 MGHDK, CDR2 SYGVNS. The CDR3 spans 17 residues.

The V and J genes are TRBV28 and TRBJ2-7; 11 nucleotides match TRBD2. Germline CDR1 MDHEN, CDR2 SYDVKM. CDR3 length: 12 residues. V was clipped by 11 bases and J by 3 bases; unmatched bases: 3. This CDR3 is CAAGTSGYEQYF. As DNA, the CDR3 is TGTGCCGCCGGGACTAGCGGCTACGAGCAGTACTTC.

The chain combines TRBV30 with TRBJ2-4, with D maybe TRBD2 (5 bases). The CDR3 extends over 15 amino acids. V lost 0 bases to trimming and J lost 0 bases, with 9 bases between them. Germline assignment: CDR1 GTSNPN and CDR2 SVGIG (reference sequence). CDR3 loop: CAWSVQGLAKNIQYF. The CDR3 nucleotides are TGTGCCTGGAGTGTACAAGGACTAGCCAAAAACATTCAGTACTTC.

In DNA, the CDR3 is TGTGCCTGGAGTGGAATTGCGGAAACCGGGGAGCTGTTTTTT. Protein product: CAWSGIAETGELFF. The J gene is TRBJ2-2, the V gene TRBV30, with D unresolved. The CDR3 covers 14 residues. V was trimmed by 1 base and J by 5 bases, leaving 11 bases between them. CDR1 and CDR2 from the germline V gene are GTSNPN and SVGIG (reference sequence).

This clone was seen only a few times. The chain carries TRBV5-4 and TRBJ2-7, with D possibly matching TRBD1 (5 bases). V lost 0 bases and J 2 bases, leaving 9 bases between the germline ends. The CDR3 has 14 residues. CDR1 and CDR2 (germline): SGHNT, YYREEE (reference sequence). The CDR3, as DNA: TGTGCCAGCAGCTTGGCGGCGACAGCCTACGAGCAGTACTTC. Amino acid sequence: CASSLAATAYEQYF.

The V call is TRBV27, the J call TRBJ2-7; 7 nucleotides match TRBD1. Germline values: CDR1 MNHEY, CDR2 SMNVEV (reference sequence). The V and J ends lost 6 bases and 3 bases, in that order; junction bases with no gene match: 5. CDR3 length: 13 residues. This CDR3 is CASSRRQGYEQYF. In DNA form, the CDR3 reads TGTGCCAGCAGCCGGAGACAGGGCTACGAGCAGTACTTC.

This clone was recorded once. V usage is TRBV11-1 and J usage is TRBJ1-5, with a possible D match to TRBD1 (6 bases). The V end was cut by 6 bases, the J end by 1 base, with 22 bases between. CDR3 length equals 18 residues. Germline V CDR1 and CDR2: SGHAT, FQDESV (reference sequence). The CDR3 loop is CASSINCHREQSNQPQHF. CDR3 coding DNA: TGTGCCAGCAGTATAAACTGCCACAGGGAACAGAGCAATCAGCCCCAGCATTTT.

This clone turned up a few times. The CDR3 loop is CASSPRADREGYTF. CDR3 sequence (DNA): TGCGCCAGCAGCCCCAGAGCCGACAGGGAGGGCTACACCTTC. V is TRBV5-1 and J is TRBJ1-2; 7 bases match TRBD1. Germline V gene sequence: CDR1 SGHRS, CDR2 YFSETQ. Trimming took 4 bases from V and 8 from J; bases not matched to a gene: 11. The CDR3 length is 14 residues.

The V call is TRBV27, the J call TRBJ2-4; possible D gene TRBD2, 6 bases. Germline CDR1 reads MNHEY; CDR2 reads SMNVEV (reference sequence). The CDR3 is made up of 11 amino acids. Between the trimmed V and J ends, which lost 5 bases and 7 bases, there was a span of 6 bases. For the CDR3, the DNA is TGTGCCAGCAGTGCGGGGAACATTCAGTACTTC. The encoded protein is CASSAGNIQYF.

This sequence joins TRBV9 and TRBJ2-5; D unclear. This CDR3 is built from 14 residues. The germline V and J ends were trimmed by 0 bases and 5 bases, with 11 bases remaining between them. CDR1 is SGDLS and CDR2 is YYNGEE in the germline V gene. CDR3 DNA: TGTGCCAGCAGCGTAGACCCCATCGGGGAGACCCAGTACTTC. Translated, it gives CASSVDPIGETQYF.

This clone was seen a handful of times. The chain employs TRBV28 and TRBJ2-1; D is undetermined. The CDR3 consists of 13 residues. From germline, CDR1 is MDHEN and CDR2 SYDVKM. V dropped 7 bases and J dropped 5 bases, with 12 bases sitting between them. The CDR3 loop is CASTHRNHNEQFF. CDR3 bases: TGTGCCAGCACGCACAGAAACCACAATGAGCAGTTCTTC.

This clone has just a few counts. V usage is TRBV7-2 and J usage is TRBJ2-7; D might be TRBD1 (5 bases). Deletions cut 4 bases from V and 6 bases from J, with 10 bases between. The CDR3 has 12 residues. Germline CDR1 is SGHTA and CDR2 is FQGNSA. The CDR3 nucleotides read TGTGCCAGCAGCTCTGACAGTGGCGAGCAGTACTTC. It yields the protein CASSSDSGEQYF.

The CDR3: CASSPRGREKLFF. The DNA for the CDR3 is TGTGCCAGCAGCCCCCGGGGTAGGGAAAAACTGTTTTTT. This sequence joins TRBV6-5 and TRBJ1-4; D gene ambiguous. The V and J ends lost 6 bases and 8 bases respectively, with 13 bases between them. Looked up from germline, CDR1 is MNHEY and CDR2 is SVGAGI. This CDR3 is 13 amino acids long.